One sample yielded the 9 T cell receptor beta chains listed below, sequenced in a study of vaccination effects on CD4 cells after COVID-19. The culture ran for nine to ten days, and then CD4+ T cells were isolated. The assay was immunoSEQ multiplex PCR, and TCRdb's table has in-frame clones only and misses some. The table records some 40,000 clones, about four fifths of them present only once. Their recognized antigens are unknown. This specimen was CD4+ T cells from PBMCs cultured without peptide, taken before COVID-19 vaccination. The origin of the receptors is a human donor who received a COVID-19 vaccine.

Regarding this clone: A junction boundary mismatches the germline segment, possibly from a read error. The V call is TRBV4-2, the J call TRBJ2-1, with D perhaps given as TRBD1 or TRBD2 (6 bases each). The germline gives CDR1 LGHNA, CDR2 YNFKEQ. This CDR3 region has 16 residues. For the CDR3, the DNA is TGTGCCAGCAGACAAGGGTGGGGGGCGGACTACAATGAGCAGTTCTTC. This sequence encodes CASRQGWGADYNEQFF.

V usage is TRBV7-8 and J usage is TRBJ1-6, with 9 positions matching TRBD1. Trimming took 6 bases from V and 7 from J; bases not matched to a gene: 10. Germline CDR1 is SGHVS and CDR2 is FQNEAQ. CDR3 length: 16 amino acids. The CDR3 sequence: CASRFNPGQGNSPLHF. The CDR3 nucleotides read TGTGCCAGCAGGTTTAATCCGGGACAGGGAAATTCACCCCTCCACTTT.

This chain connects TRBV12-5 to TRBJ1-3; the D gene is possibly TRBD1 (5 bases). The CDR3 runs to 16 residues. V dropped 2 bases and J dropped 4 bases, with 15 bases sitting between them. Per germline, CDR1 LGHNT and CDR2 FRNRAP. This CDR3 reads CASGLPLRVSGNTIYF. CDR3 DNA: TGTGCTAGTGGTTTGCCCCTCAGGGTTTCAGGAAACACCATATATTTT.

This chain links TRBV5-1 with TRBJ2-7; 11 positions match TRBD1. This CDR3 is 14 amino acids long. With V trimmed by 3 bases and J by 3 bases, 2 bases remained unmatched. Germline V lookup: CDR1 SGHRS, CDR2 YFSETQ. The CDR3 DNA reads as TGCGCCAGCAGCTCCGGGACAGGGGGCTACGAGCAGTACTTC. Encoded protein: CASSSGTGGYEQYF.

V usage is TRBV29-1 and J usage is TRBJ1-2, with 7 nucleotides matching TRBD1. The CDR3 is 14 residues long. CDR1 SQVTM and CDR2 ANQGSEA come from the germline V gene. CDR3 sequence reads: CRVTGTEADYGYTF. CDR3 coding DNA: TGCAGAGTCACCGGGACAGAAGCCGACTATGGCTACACCTTC.

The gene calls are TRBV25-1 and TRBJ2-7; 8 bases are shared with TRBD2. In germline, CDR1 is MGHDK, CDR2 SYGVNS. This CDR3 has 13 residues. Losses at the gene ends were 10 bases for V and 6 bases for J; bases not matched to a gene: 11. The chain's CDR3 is CATQPGGAREQYF. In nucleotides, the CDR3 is TGTGCCACCCAGCCCGGGGGGGCGCGCGAGCAGTACTTC.

CDR3 DNA sequence: TGTGCCAGCAGCGGGTCCCGGGACAGATACACTGAAGCTTTCTTT. Translation: CASSGSRDRYTEAFF. This chain connects TRBV11-2 to TRBJ1-1; 7 bases are a match to TRBD1. Germline V gene sequence: CDR1 SGHAT, CDR2 FQNNGV. The CDR3 has 15 residues. V lost 5 bases to trimming and J lost 3 bases; unmatched junction nucleotides: 9.

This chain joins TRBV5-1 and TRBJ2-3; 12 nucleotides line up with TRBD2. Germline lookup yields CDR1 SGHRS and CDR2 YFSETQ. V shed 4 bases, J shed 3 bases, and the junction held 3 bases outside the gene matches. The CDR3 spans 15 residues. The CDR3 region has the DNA TGCGCCAGCAGCCCTAGCGGGAGGGAGACAGATACGCAGTATTTT. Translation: CASSPSGRETDTQYF.

CDR3 protein: CATSPSDVASSYNEQFF. The CDR3 nucleotides read TGTGCCACCAGTCCGTCGGACGTAGCGAGCTCCTACAATGAGCAGTTCTTC. The chain has TRBV24-1 and TRBJ2-1; D is perhaps TRBD2 (5 bases). V lost 6 bases and J 0 bases, leaving 17 bases between the germline ends. Germline CDR1 KGHDR, CDR2 SFDVKD. The CDR3 totals 17 residues.